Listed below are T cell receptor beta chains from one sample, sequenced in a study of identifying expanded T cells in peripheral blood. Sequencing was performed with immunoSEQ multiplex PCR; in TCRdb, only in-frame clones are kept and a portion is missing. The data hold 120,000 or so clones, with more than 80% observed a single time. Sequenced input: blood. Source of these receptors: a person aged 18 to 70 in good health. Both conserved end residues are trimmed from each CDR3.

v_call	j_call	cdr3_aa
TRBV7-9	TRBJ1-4	ASSTGLRLF
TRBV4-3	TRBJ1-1	ASSQESVGGRAF
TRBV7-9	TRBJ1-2	ASSLAGTGGYT
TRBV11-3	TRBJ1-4	ASSLDLTGEGEKLF
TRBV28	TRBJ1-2	ASSLTGGGSGYT
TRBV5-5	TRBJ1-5	ASSLVADGQLGRPQH
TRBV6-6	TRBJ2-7	ASTTPGGREQY
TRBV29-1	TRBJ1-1	SVVTLAGTEAF
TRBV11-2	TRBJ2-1	ASSYSVPQRSVAYNEQF
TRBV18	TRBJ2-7	ASSPARGSYEQY
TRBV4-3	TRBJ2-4	ASSQDKGGGDIQY
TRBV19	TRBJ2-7	ASSMNTRNPLYEQY
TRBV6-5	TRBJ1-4	ASSRTGRGEKLF
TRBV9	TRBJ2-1	ASSARDRASGEQF
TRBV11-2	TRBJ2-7	ASSLTGPTYEQY
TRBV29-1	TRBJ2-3	SANSGATDTQY
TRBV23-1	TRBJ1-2	ASSQYGGIYGYT
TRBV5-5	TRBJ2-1	ASSYRDNNYNEQF
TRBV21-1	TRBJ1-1	ASRDGTGYGNTEAF
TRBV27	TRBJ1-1	ASSWRWDRVRDTEAF
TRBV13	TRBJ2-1	ASSLGGGTAYNEQF
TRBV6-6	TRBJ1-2	ASSGQGHNYGYT
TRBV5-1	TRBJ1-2	ASNPGIGYYGYT
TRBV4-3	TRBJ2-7	ASSQGVSWNEPKYEQY
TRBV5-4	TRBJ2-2	ASSFFTGELF
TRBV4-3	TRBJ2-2	ASSQEDRDGRELF
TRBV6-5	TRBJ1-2	ASRPQGRISGYT
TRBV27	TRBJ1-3	ASSLGNTIY
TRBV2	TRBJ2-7	ASTTRRDQRVYEQY
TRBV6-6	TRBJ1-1	ASNQGYTEAF
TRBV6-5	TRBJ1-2	ASSSTGLGANGYT
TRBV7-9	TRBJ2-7	ASSLNFYEQY
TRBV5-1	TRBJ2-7	ASSRIPEGISYEQY
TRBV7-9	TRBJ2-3	ASSREPQGPDTQY
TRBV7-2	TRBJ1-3	ASSLSGNTIY
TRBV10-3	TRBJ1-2	AITRFEGPNYGYT
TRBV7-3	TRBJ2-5	ASSLGNQETQY
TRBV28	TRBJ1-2	ASSEGDNGYT
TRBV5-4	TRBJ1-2	ASTSTRVYGYT
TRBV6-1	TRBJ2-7	ASSGAKAYEQY
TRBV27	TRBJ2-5	ASSLSGGETQY
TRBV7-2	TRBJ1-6	ASSTNREPLH
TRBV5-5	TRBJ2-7	ASSPRTGVGPYEQY
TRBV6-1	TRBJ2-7	AAGVGSHEQY
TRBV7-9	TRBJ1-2	ASRDGQVNYGYT
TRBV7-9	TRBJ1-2	ASSQTGGPDRGYT